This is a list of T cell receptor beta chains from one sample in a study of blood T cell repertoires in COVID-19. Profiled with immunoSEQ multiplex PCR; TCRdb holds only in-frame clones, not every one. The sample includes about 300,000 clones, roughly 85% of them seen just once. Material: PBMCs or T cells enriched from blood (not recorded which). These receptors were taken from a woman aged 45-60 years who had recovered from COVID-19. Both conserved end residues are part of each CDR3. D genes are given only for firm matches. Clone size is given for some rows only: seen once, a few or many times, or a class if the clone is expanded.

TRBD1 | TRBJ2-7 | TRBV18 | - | TGTGCCAGCTCACCGCTGAGACAGGGGCCAAGGAGCTACGAGCAGTACTTC | CASSPLRQGPRSYEQYF
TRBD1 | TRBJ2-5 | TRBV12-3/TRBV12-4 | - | TGTGCCAGCAGCCGGGACAGGGGGACCCAGTACTTC | CASSRDRGTQYF
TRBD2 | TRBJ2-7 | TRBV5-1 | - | TGCGCCAGCAACTTAGTAGCGGGAACCTACGAGCAGTACTTC | CASNLVAGTYEQYF
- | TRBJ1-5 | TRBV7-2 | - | TGTGCCAGCAGCTCCCCCGGGAACCATCAGCCCCAGCATTTT | CASSSPGNHQPQHF
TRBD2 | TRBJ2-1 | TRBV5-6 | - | TGTGCCAGCAGCTTGAACCCCGGACTAGCGGCCTACAATGAGCAGTTCTTC | CASSLNPGLAAYNEQFF
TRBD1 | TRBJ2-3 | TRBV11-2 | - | TGTGCCAGCAGCTCGGACAGGGGAGCAGATACGCAGTATTTT | CASSSDRGADTQYF
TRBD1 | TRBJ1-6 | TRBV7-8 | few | TGTGCCAGCAGCCGAACTCGCCCGGGACAGGGGGATAATTCACCCCTCCACTTT | CASSRTRPGQGDNSPLHF
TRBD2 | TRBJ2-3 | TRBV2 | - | TGTGCCAGCAGTGCGGGTCTAGCGGGAATAACAGATACGCAGTATTTT | CASSAGLAGITDTQYF
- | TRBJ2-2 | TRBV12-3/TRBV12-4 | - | TGTGCCAGTGGTGGAGTAGGTCACCGGGAGCTGTTTTTT | CASGGVGHRELFF
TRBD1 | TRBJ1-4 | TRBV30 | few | TGTGCCTGGTCCAAAGACAGGGATGACGAAAAACTGTTTTTT | CAWSKDRDDEKLFF
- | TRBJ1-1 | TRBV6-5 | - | TGTGCCAGCAGTTACCGGACAGTGAACACTGAAGCTTTCTTT | CASSYRTVNTEAFF
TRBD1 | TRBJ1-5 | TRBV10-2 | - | TGCGCCAGCAGGGGACAGGGGGCTAATCAGCCCCAGCATTTT | CASRGQGANQPQHF
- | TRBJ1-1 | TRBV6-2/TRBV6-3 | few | TGTGCCAGCAGTTACTCGGGGGCGTGGGACACTGAAGCTTTCTTT | CASSYSGAWDTEAFF
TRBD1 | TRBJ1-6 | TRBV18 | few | TGTGCCAGCTCGCAGGACAGGTTTAATTCACCCCTCCACTTT | CASSQDRFNSPLHF
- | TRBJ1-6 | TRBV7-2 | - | TGTGCCAGCAGCTACAACAGGGTGAAGGGACCCCTCCACTTT | CASSYNRVKGPLHF
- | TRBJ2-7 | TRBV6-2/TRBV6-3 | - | TGTGCCAGCAGTCCCGCCCGGGGGTTCCTCTACGAGCAGTACTTC | CASSPARGFLYEQYF
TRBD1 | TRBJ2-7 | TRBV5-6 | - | TGTGCCAGCAGCTTGGTGGACAGGGGGTCCTACGAGCAGTACTTC | CASSLVDRGSYEQYF
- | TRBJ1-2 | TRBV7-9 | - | TGTGCCAGCACCCTCAGCCAGGGCCCAGCTAACTATGGCTACACCTTC | CASTLSQGPANYGYTF
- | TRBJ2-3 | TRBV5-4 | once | TGTGCCAGCAGCTTGAATGTAGGGGTAGATACGCAGTATTTT | CASSLNVGVDTQYF
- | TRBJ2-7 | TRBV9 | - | TGTGCCAGCAGCGGCCTCGGTGATGGCTCCTACGAGCAGTACTTC | CASSGLGDGSYEQYF
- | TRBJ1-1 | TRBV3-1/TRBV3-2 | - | TGTGCCAGCAGCCTAGTCCCCACCACCACTGAAGCTTTCTTT | CASSLVPTTTEAFF
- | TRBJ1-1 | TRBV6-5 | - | TGTGCCAGCAGTCCGCACGGGAAAGTTGGTGAAGCTTTCTTT | CASSPHGKVGEAFF
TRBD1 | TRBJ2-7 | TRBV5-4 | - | TGTGCCAGCAGCCCAGGACAGGGGCGGCCCTACGAGCAGTACTTC | CASSPGQGRPYEQYF
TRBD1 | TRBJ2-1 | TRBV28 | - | TGTGCCAGCCCGGGACAGGGAGGGTTCAATGAGCAGTTCTTC | CASPGQGGFNEQFF
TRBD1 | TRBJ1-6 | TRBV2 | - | TGTGCCAGCAGTGAAGCGGGGACAGGGAATTCACCCCTCCACTTT | CASSEAGTGNSPLHF
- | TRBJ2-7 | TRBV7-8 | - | TGTGCCAGCACCTTTCGTAGAGGGTCGGACGAGCAGTACTTC | CASTFRRGSDEQYF
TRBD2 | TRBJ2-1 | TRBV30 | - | TGTGCCTGGGCAATAGCGGGGGGCTACAATGAGCAGTTCTTC | CAWAIAGGYNEQFF
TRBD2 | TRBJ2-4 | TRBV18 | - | TGTGCCAGCTCACCGGCGGGAGGGACTACAAACATTCAGTACTTC | CASSPAGGTTNIQYF
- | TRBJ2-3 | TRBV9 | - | TGTGCCAGCAGCGTAGGGGGGCGGAACACAGATACGCAGTATTTT | CASSVGGRNTDTQYF
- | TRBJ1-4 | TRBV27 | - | TGTGCCAGCAGCCCCAGGAGGGGTGATGAAAAACTGTTTTTT | CASSPRRGDEKLFF
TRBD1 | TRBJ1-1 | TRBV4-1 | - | TGCGCCAGCAGCCAAGCACAGGGGGCGAACACTGAAGCTTTCTTT | CASSQAQGANTEAFF